This TCR beta chain comes out of a study of cytomegalovirus exposure and HLA in healthy donors (dated by TCRdb to 2017 to 2019). Regarding the research as a whole: A later analysis indicated that the roughly 130 validation repertoires were generated on the platform also employed for the 666 repertoires of the first cohort. The study combined high-throughput TCR immunosequencing, statistical association of individual TCRs with disease status, and machine learning to predict cytomegalovirus infection status. A separate validation cohort of roughly 130 different subjects was used in addition to the approximately 670-subject first cohort. The study was designed to test whether signatures of past pathogen exposure could be identified by cataloging public T cell receptors. Beyond this particular receptor, the publication reports: In vitro tests confirmed that a few of the cytomegalovirus-associated TCR beta chains recognize cytomegalovirus antigens. The classifier was reported to diagnose cytomegalovirus status with high specificity and sensitivity in both the original cohort and the validation cohort. A later analysis found that TCRs clustered in the first cohort also tended to co-occur in the 120 validation repertoires, with 94% of cluster scores above 0. The study listed approximately 150 TCR beta chains as associated with cytomegalovirus. Most TCR sequences were observed very rarely across donors, whereas some public TCRs were present in many individuals. According to the authors, the approach could potentially be generalized to other disease states and immunological phenotypes. The validation cohort had no HLA typing available for a later analysis, so co-occurrence within that cohort was assessed over all 130 or so repertoires.

For CDR1 and CDR2, the germline V gene lists SGHTA and FQGNSA. Inclusive of the bounding cysteine and phenylalanine, the CDR3 is 17 residues long. Just the 51-base CDR3 DNA is kept, in frame starting at base 1. From V the trimming removes 3 bases and from J it removes 0 bases, while the gene matches leave 5 bases of the junction unaccounted for. As concerns this clone: Which antigen it targets is not known. Base qualities are missing; no much larger clone stands one base away.

The donors belonged to the validation cohort of roughly 120 subjects, which was separate from the approximately 700-subject first cohort. The library was obtained by the immunoSEQ multiplex PCR assay. Regarding the original processing steps: To diagnose cytomegalovirus status from the catalog of TCR beta chain sequences, a statistical classification framework was built. Drawn from immuneACCESS, this table holds only the in-frame rearrangements with V and J called that TCRdb kept. Clones are partly lost; checked studies trace under half to an unresolved V gene and leave the rest unexplained. The V and J calls and the clone size are those of that table, but D and trimming were determined from the DNA. The sample contains around 160,000 clones, just under 85% of them found a single time. The ten top clones hold around 2.4% of the sample.

The clonotype originates from a man aged 25 to 40 in good health and CMV-seropositive. This chain is built from TRBV7-2 and TRBJ2-7, with TRBD2 identical over 13 junction bases. The sequenced material came from PBMCs. The CDR3 sequence is CASSFRTSGGHSYEQYF. The DNA is as follows: TGTGCCAGCAGCTTTAGGACTAGCGGGGGCCACTCCTACGAGCAGTACTTC.